Listed below are T cell receptor beta chains from one sample, sequenced in a study of neoadjuvant anti-PD-1 for oral cavity cancer. Sequencing used immunoSEQ multiplex PCR; TCRdb keeps in-frame clones, though not all of them. The sample has about 14,000 clones; nearly 70% are singletons. The source material was PBMCs, sampled after nivolumab (anti-PD-1) treatment. Receptors were obtained from a person aged 40 to 85 with oral cavity squamous cell carcinoma. CDR3s include the opening cysteine and the closing phenylalanine or tryptophan.

j_gene,v_gene,CDR3aa
TRBJ2-7,TRBV5-1,CASSLGQGGYEQYF
TRBJ1-5,TRBV5-6,CASSSDRSNQPQHF
TRBJ1-2,TRBV21-1,CASSKRNRPNYGYTF
TRBJ2-2,TRBV13,CASSSGLVTGELFF
TRBJ2-7,TRBV21-1,CASSTSSSYEQYF
TRBJ2-1,TRBV2,CASDRGGPYNEQFF
TRBJ1-3,TRBV28,CASSSPDNSGNTIYF
TRBJ1-1,TRBV10-3,CAISVAPNTEAFF
TRBJ2-2,TRBV7-8,CASSSSTSGVTGELFF
TRBJ2-2,TRBV7-8,CASSPRGSGRRGNTGELFF
TRBJ2-7,TRBV27,CANPGRLVDEQYF
TRBJ1-5,TRBV30,CAWSVGRGTDQPQHF
TRBJ2-1,TRBV10-3,CAISEPGVGQFF
TRBJ1-5,TRBV19,CASRIQGFNQPQHF
TRBJ1-1,TRBV27,CASKAGGLTEAFF
TRBJ1-2,TRBV30,CTYGFGYTF
TRBJ2-3,TRBV15,CATSREGGSDTQYF
TRBJ2-1,TRBV29-1,CSVPDSRSSYNEQFF
TRBJ2-1,TRBV19,CASSPGGSSYNEQFF
TRBJ2-3,TRBV18,CASSPPGQTSTDTQYF
TRBJ2-5,TRBV27,CASSLSVGGETQYF
TRBJ1-5,TRBV5-8,CASSRGQNKNQPQHF
TRBJ1-2,TRBV19,CASKVDPNYGYTF
TRBJ2-2,TRBV10-3,CAITGNTGELFF
TRBJ2-3,TRBV28,CASRTGTVTDTQYF
TRBJ1-4,TRBV5-6,CASSPGGRYEKLFF
TRBJ1-2,TRBV2,CASSYTDYGYTF
TRBJ1-2,TRBV29-1,CSAPARTGATNYGYTF
TRBJ1-4,TRBV6-1,CASSVRGGWDEKLFF
TRBJ1-1,TRBV5-6,CASSEQGRTNEAFF
TRBJ2-5,TRBV6-1,CASSARRGTGAFETQYF
TRBJ1-2,TRBV9,CASREMQGSYGYTF
TRBJ1-4,TRBV27,CASSGNGATNEKLFF
TRBJ1-1,TRBV6-5,CASSLSRVLNTEAFF
TRBJ2-2,TRBV27,CASQIGTSTGELFF
TRBJ1-1,TRBV10-3,CAISWDATEAFF